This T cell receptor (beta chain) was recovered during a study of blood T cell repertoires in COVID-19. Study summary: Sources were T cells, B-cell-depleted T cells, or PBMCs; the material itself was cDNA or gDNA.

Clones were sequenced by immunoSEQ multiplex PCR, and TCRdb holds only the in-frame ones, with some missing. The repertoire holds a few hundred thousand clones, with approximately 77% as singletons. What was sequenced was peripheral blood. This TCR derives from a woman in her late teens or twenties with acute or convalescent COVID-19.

DNA for the CDR3: TGTGCCAGCAGCCCCGAGGCCGATACGCAGTATTTT. As protein: CASSPEADTQYF. The V and J genes are TRBV7-9 and TRBJ2-3; the D is unclear. Per the germline V gene, CDR1 is SEHNR and CDR2 is FQNEAQ (reference sequence). Trimming took 5 bases from V and 6 from J, leaving 9 bases between them. The CDR3 contains 12 residues. Full variable domain (missing parts from reference TRBV7-9 and TRBJ2-3): DTGVSQNPRHKITKRGQNVTFRCDPISEHNRLYWYRQTLGQGPEFLTYFQNEAQLEKSRLLSDRFSAERPKGSFSTLEIQRTEQGDSAMYLCASSPEADTQYFGPGTRLTVL.